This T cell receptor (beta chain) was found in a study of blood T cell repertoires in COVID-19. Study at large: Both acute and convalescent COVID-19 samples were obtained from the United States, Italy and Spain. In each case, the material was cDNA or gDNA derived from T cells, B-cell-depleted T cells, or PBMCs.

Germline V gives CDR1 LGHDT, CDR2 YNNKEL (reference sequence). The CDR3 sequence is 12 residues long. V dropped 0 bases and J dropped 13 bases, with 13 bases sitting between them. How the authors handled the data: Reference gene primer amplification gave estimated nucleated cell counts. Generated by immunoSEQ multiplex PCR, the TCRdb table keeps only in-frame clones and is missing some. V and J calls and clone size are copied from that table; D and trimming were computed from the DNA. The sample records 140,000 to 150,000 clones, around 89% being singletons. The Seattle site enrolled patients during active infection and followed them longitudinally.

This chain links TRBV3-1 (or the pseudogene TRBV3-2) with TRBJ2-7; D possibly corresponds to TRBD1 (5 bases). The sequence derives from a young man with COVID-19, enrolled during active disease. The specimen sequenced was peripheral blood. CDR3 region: CASSQEDKGPYF. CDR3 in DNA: TGTGCCAGCAGCCAAGAAGATAAGGGGCCCTACTTC.